The entry below describes one TCR beta chain. Produced via immunoSEQ multiplex PCR; TCRdb's table is partial and in-frame only. The sample yields about 48,000 clones, about 89% seen once. V was clipped by 0 bases and J by 4 bases, with 7 bases between them. The CDR3 covers 14 residues. The germline gives CDR1 SEHNR, CDR2 FQNEAQ (reference sequence). These data originate in a study of OX40 agonist ivuxolimab in advanced cancers. About the research overall: Patients took ivuxolimab, an agonistic anti-OX40 (CD134) antibody. Patients treated during dose escalation were battling hepatocellular carcinoma, melanoma, renal cell or head and neck cancer.

Source: CD4+ or CD8+ T cells sorted from blood, taken in a trial of the OX40 agonist ivuxolimab. The chain employs TRBV7-9 and TRBJ1-5; D is unclear. The sequence was collected from an adult with an advanced solid tumor such as melanoma, head and neck, liver or kidney cancer. The CDR3 region is CASSLAGKNQPQHF. CDR3 DNA sequence: TGTGCCAGCAGCTTAGCGGGGAAAAATCAGCCCCAGCATTTT. Variable domain in full (rest from reference TRBV7-9 and TRBJ1-5): DTGVSQNPRHKITKRGQNVTFRCDPISEHNRLYWYRQTLGQGPEFLTYFQNEAQLEKSRLLSDRFSAERPKGSFSTLEIQRTEQGDSAMYLCASSLAGKNQPQHFGDGTRLSIL.